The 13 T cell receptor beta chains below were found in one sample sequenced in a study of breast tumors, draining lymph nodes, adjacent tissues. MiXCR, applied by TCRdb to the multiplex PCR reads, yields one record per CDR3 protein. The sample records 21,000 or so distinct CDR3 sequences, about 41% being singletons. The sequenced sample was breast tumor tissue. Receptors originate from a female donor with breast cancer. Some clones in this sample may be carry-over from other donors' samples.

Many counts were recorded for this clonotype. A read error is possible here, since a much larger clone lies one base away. The CDR3 bases are TGCAGTGCTAGAGATAGGACTAGCGGGACTCTCTACGAGCAGTACTTC. This translates into CSARDRTSGTLYEQYF. V gene TRBV20-1 combines with J gene TRBJ2-7; 12 nucleotides line up with TRBD2. The CDR3 has 16 amino acids. The V gene end was trimmed by 0 bases and the J gene end by 3 bases; junction bases not matched to a gene: 6. The germline CDR1 and CDR2 sequences are DFQATT and SNEGSKA (reference sequence).

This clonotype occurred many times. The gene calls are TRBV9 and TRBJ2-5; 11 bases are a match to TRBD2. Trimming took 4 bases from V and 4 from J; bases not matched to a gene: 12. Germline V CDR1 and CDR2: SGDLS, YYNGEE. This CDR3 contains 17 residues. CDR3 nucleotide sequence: TGTGCCAGCAGCATCGGACTAGCGGGTGCTGCGGGAGAGACCCAGTACTTC. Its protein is CASSIGLAGAAGETQYF.

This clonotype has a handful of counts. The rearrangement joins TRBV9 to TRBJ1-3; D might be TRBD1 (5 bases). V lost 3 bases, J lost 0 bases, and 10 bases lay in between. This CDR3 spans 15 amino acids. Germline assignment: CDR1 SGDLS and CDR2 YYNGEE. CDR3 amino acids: CASSAQENSGNTIYF. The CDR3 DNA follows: TGTGCCAGCAGCGCACAGGAGAACTCTGGAAACACCATATATTTT.

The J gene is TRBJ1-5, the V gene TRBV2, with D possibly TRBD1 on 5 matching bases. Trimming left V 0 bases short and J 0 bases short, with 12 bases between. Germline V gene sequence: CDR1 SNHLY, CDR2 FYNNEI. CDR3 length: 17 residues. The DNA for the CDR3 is TGTGCCAGCAGTGAAGCGCTCACAGGTGATAGCAATCAGCCCCAGCATTTT. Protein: CASSEALTGDSNQPQHF.

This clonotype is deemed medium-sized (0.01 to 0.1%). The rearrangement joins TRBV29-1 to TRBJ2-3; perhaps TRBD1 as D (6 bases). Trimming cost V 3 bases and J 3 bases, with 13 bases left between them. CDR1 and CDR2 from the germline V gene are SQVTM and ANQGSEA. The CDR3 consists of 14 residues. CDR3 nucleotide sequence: TGCAGCGTTGACAGAAGAGGGGGTACAGATACGCAGTATTTT. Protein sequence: CSVDRRGGTDTQYF.

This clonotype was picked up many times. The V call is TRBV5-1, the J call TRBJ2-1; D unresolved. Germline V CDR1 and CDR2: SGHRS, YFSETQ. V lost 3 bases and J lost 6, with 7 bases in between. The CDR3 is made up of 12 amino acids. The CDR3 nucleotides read TGCGCCAGCAGCTCCACGGGCAATGAGCAGTTCTTC. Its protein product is CASSSTGNEQFF.

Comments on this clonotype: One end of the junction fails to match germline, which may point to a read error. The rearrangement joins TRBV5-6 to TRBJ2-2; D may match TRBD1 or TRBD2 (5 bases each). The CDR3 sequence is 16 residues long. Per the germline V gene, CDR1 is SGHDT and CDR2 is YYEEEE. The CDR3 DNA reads TGTGCCAGCAGCTTAGACACCCCCACCAACGCCGGGGACCTGTTTTTT. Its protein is CASSLDTPTNAGDLFF.

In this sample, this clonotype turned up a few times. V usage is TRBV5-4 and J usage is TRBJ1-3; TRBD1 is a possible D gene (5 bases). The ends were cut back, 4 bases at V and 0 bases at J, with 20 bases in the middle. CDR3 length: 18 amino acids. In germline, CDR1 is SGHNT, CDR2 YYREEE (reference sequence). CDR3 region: CASSPQLGVQSSGNTIYF. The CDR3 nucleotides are TGTGCCAGCAGCCCGCAGTTGGGGGTACAAAGCTCTGGAAACACCATATATTTT.

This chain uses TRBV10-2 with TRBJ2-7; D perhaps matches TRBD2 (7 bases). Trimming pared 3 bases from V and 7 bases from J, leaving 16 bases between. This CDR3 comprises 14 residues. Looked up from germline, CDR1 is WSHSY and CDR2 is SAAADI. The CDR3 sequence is CASSEGGGGSEQYF. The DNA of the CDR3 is TGCGCCAGCAGTGAAGGGGGGGGCGGGTCGGAGCAGTACTTC.

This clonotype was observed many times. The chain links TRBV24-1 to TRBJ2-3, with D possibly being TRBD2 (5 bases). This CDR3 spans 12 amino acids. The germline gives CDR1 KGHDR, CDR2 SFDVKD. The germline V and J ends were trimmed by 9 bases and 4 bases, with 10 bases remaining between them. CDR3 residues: CATARGPDTQYF. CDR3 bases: TGTGCCACCGCTCGCGGGCCAGATACGCAGTATTTT.

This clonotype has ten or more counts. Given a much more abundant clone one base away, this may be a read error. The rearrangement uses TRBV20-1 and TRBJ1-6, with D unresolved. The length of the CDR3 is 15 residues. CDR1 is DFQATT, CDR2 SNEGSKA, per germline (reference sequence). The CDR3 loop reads CSASKGSSYTSPLHF. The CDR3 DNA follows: TGCAGTGCTAGCAAGGGAAGCTCCTATACTTCACCCCTCCACTTT.

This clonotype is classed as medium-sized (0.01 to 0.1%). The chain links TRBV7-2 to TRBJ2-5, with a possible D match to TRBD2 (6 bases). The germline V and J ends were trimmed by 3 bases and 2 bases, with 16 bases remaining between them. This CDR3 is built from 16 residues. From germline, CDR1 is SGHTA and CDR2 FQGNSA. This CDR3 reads CASSFYFAGSQETQYF. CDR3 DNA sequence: TGTGCCAGCAGCTTTTATTTCGCGGGAAGTCAAGAGACCCAGTACTTC.

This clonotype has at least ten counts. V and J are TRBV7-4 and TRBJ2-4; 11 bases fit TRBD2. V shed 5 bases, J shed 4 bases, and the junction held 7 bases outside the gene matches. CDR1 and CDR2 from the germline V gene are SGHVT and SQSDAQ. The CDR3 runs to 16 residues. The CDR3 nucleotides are TGTGCCAGCAGCCCCGGGACTAGCGGTACAAAAAACATTCAGTACTTC. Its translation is CASSPGTSGTKNIQYF.